This T cell receptor beta chain was recorded in a study of early T cells in non-severe SARS-CoV-2 infection. Study in general: The study sequenced bulk RNA from unsorted whole blood, with chains unpaired. Study results and caveats: Anti-spike CD8 responses were favored in VDJdb matching, and private and CD4 specificities were missed.

Unique molecular identifiers were added to individual cDNA molecules. TCRdb used MiXCR to reprocess the 5' RACE reads, holding one entry per CDR3 protein. Of some 30,000 distinct CDR3 sequences listed, about 4.9% are singletons. This clonotype was detected many times. The antigen is undetermined. Trimming stripped 1 base from V and 1 base from J, with 14 bases between. Germline V gene data show CDR1 as LGHNA and CDR2 as YSLEER. The CDR3 contains 16 residues. This sequence originates from an adult who was a healthcare worker with PCR-confirmed SARS-CoV-2 infection or an uninfected control (not recorded which). This chain connects TRBV4-3 to TRBJ2-7; the D gene is possibly TRBD2 (6 bases). Sequenced here: whole blood, sampled at baseline. CDR3 DNA sequence: TGCGCCAGCAGCCAAGGGGTCACGGGACTTTCCTACGAGCAGTACTTC. Translating it yields CASSQGVTGLSYEQYF.